Below, one T cell receptor (beta chain) is given with its context. Its antigen remains unidentified. The sample originates from a study of T cell responses to AZD1222 COVID-19 vaccine. Method: immunoSEQ multiplex PCR; TCRdb's copy keeps in-frame clones and lacks some. This table has approximately 65,000 clones, about nine tenths appearing once. Deletions cut 0 bases from V and 2 bases from J, with 12 bases between. The germline gives CDR1 LGHNA, CDR2 YSLEER. This CDR3 is 16 amino acids long. Study results and caveats: The study identified only five or six AZD1222 recipients as seropositive at baseline. Reportedly, nearly half the spike-specific TCRs target unmutated variant regions. Clonal diversity may have been underestimated in mostly white British donors.

The sequence came from an adult in good health. The sequencing used peripheral blood, collected on day 0 of AZD1222 vaccination. The V and J genes are TRBV4-3 and TRBJ2-3, with no clear D. For the CDR3, the DNA is TGCGCCAGCAGCCAAGAGATTCGAAGGCTCACAGATACGCAGTATTTT. Its protein is CASSQEIRRLTDTQYF.